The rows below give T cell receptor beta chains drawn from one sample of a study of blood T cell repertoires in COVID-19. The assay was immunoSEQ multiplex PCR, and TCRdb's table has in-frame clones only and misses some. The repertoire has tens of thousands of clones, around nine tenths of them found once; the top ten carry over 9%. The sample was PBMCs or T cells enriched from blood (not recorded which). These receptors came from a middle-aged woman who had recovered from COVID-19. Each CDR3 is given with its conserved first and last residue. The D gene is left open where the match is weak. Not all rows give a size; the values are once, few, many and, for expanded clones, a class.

TGTGCCAGCAGTTACGGGACTCCAAATCCCGGGGAGCTGTTTTTT	CASSYGTPNPGELFF	TRBV6-6	NA	NA	TRBJ2-2
TGTGCCAGCAGTTGGGACAGGGATAATTCACCCCTCCACTTT	CASSWDRDNSPLHF	TRBV25-1	NA	TRBD1	TRBJ1-6
TGTGCCAGCAGCTTAGGACAGGGCTTCTACAATGAGCAGTTCTTC	CASSLGQGFYNEQFF	TRBV5-8	NA	TRBD1	TRBJ2-1
TGTGCCAGCAGCACTGACGGGAGCTCCTACAATGAGCAGTTCTTC	CASSTDGSSYNEQFF	TRBV11-3	NA	NA	TRBJ2-1
TGTGCCAGCTCACCAAGAGCGGGGGGCGCAGATACGCAGTATTTT	CASSPRAGGADTQYF	TRBV18	NA	TRBD2	TRBJ2-3
TGTGCCTCCAACCGGGACTACTTCCAAGAGACCCAGTACTTC	CASNRDYFQETQYF	TRBV15	NA	TRBD2	TRBJ2-5
TGTGCCAGTAGTCCCGGTGGGGGCCAGCAGTACTTC	CASSPGGGQQYF	TRBV19	NA	NA	TRBJ2-7
TGTGCCAGCAGCGTTCAACTACAGGGGTTCCCCAATGAAGCTTTCTTT	CASSVQLQGFPNEAFF	TRBV9	NA	TRBD1	TRBJ1-1
TGTGCCAGCAGTATTACTCTAGCTGATACGCAGTATTTT	CASSITLADTQYF	TRBV25-1	NA	NA	TRBJ2-3
TGTGCCAGCAGTAAGACAGGGCCAACCTACGAGCAGTACTTC	CASSKTGPTYEQYF	TRBV2	NA	TRBD1	TRBJ2-7
TGTGCCAGCAGTCAGCGGGGGGTGGTTACCGGGGAGCTGTTTTTT	CASSQRGVVTGELFF	TRBV6-5	NA	TRBD2	TRBJ2-2
TGTGCCAGCAGCCCCCGGGGGGGCGGGAGAACCTACGAGCAGTACTTC	CASSPRGGGRTYEQYF	TRBV11-3	once	TRBD2	TRBJ2-7
TGTGCCAGCAGCTACCGACAGTCCTCCTACGAGCAGTACTTC	CASSYRQSSYEQYF	TRBV7-8	NA	NA	TRBJ2-7
TGTGCCAGCAGCCCCCTAGCGGGGGGACCCCTGGGCGAGCAGTACTTC	CASSPLAGGPLGEQYF	TRBV7-2	NA	TRBD2	TRBJ2-7
TGTGCCAGCAGCCCCCGGCGGGTGGGCAATGAGCAGTTCTTC	CASSPRRVGNEQFF	TRBV3-1/TRBV3-2	NA	NA	TRBJ2-1
TGTGCCACCAGTGACCCCGGACAGGGAGTAGCTTTCTTT	CATSDPGQGVAFF	TRBV24-1	NA	TRBD1	TRBJ1-1
TGTGCCAGCAGTGATGCGGGACAGGGTCGGGAAAAACTGTTTTTT	CASSDAGQGREKLFF	TRBV25-1	NA	TRBD1	TRBJ1-4
TGCGCCAGCAGCCAGAGGACAGGGACTTCTGAAGCTTTCTTT	CASSQRTGTSEAFF	TRBV4-1	NA	TRBD1	TRBJ1-1
TGTGCCAGTAGTATCCGGGCGGGGGACCCCTACAATGAGCAGTTCTTC	CASSIRAGDPYNEQFF	TRBV19	NA	TRBD2	TRBJ2-1
TGCGCCAGCAGCATCACTACTAGCGGATCTACCGGGGAGCTGTTTTTT	CASSITTSGSTGELFF	TRBV5-1	NA	TRBD2	TRBJ2-2
TGTGCCAGCAGTGAAGCCCCCCGGGACAGGGGGCGTCAGCCCCAGCATTTT	CASSEAPRDRGRQPQHF	TRBV6-1	NA	TRBD1	TRBJ1-5
TGTGCCAGCAGTGCACAGAACCGGGACAGGGGCACCGGGGAGCTGTTTTTT	CASSAQNRDRGTGELFF	TRBV6-1	NA	TRBD1	TRBJ2-2
TGTGCCAGCAGCCGTCAGGTCGCGGGGCTTCTGGGACTAGCTTCCTACGAGCAGTACTTC	CASSRQVAGLLGLASYEQYF	TRBV14	NA	TRBD2	TRBJ2-7
TGCGCCAGCAGCCAACCCCGGGACAGAAAAGAGACCCAGTACTTC	CASSQPRDRKETQYF	TRBV4-1	few	TRBD1	TRBJ2-5
TGTGCCAGCACTAGCGGGGTTACAGATACGCAGTATTTT	CASTSGVTDTQYF	TRBV12-3/TRBV12-4	NA	TRBD2	TRBJ2-3
TGTGCCAGCAGCTTAGGTGGAGGGTTTAAAGCTGGCTACACCTTC	CASSLGGGFKAGYTF	TRBV7-2	few	NA	TRBJ1-2
TGCGCCAGCAGCCAATCGCCGACCGGGGGCTACAATGAGCAGTTCTTC	CASSQSPTGGYNEQFF	TRBV5-1	NA	NA	TRBJ2-1
TGTGCCATCAGTGGGGAACAGGGTGGGTTTAATGAAAAACTGTTTTTT	CAISGEQGGFNEKLFF	TRBV10-3	NA	NA	TRBJ1-4
TGTGCCAGCAGCCAAGGCCTTTCGGGGAAAGCTTTCTTT	CASSQGLSGKAFF	TRBV4-2	NA	NA	TRBJ1-1
TGTGCCAGCAGCCTCCGCGGAGGGGCGGGGGGCGACCAAGAGACCCAGTACTTC	CASSLRGGAGGDQETQYF	TRBV7-2	few	TRBD2	TRBJ2-5
TGTGCCAGCAGCTTAGGAGGGGGCCTGGGCTACACCTTC	CASSLGGGLGYTF	TRBV11-2	NA	TRBD1	TRBJ1-2
TGTGCCACCAGCAGGTCAGCGGGGGTGGAAGAGACCCAGTACTTC	CATSRSAGVEETQYF	TRBV15	NA	TRBD2	TRBJ2-5
TGTGCCAGCAGGGCGGGACGGGGGAGCACAGATACGCAGTATTTT	CASRAGRGSTDTQYF	TRBV6-5	NA	NA	TRBJ2-3
TGTGCCAGCAGTTTGACTAGCGGGGGCACAGATACGCAGTATTTT	CASSLTSGGTDTQYF	TRBV28	NA	TRBD2	TRBJ2-3
TGCGCCAGCAGCTTGGAGGGCGGGGGGGTCCAAGAGACCCAGTACTTC	CASSLEGGGVQETQYF	TRBV5-1	NA	TRBD2	TRBJ2-5
TGTGCCAGTAGTAGGCCGGGACAGGGGGCGAATAATGGTCAGCCCCAGCATTTT	CASSRPGQGANNGQPQHF	TRBV19	NA	TRBD1	TRBJ1-5
TGTGCCAGCAGCTTGGAAGGGGCAGCGGGAGGCTACACCTTC	CASSLEGAAGGYTF	TRBV5-4	NA	NA	TRBJ1-2
TGCGCCAGCAGCTTGGCTGCCGGGACAGGGTATGGAAACACCATATATTTT	CASSLAAGTGYGNTIYF	TRBV5-1	once	TRBD1	TRBJ1-3
TGCGCCAGCAGCCAAGGACTAGCGACCCAAGAGACCCAGTACTTC	CASSQGLATQETQYF	TRBV4-1	NA	TRBD2	TRBJ2-5
TGCGCCAGCAGCTTGGGCGACGGGACTAGCGGGGGGCGGGAGCAGTTCTTC	CASSLGDGTSGGREQFF	TRBV5-1	NA	TRBD2	TRBJ2-1
TGCGCCAGCAGCTTCGAAGGGGATCAGCCCCAGCATTTT	CASSFEGDQPQHF	TRBV5-1	NA	NA	TRBJ1-5
TGCGCCAGCAGCCATCCCTCCACAGGTATGAACACTGAAGCTTTCTTT	CASSHPSTGMNTEAFF	TRBV4-1	NA	NA	TRBJ1-1
TGTGCCAGCAGCTTGGGACAGGGGGAACTTGAAAAACTGTTTTTT	CASSLGQGELEKLFF	TRBV5-4	NA	TRBD1	TRBJ1-4
TGTGCCACCTCGGGGGGGGCGGTGAATGGCTACACCTTC	CATSGGAVNGYTF	TRBV27	NA	NA	TRBJ1-2
TGTGCCAGCAGCTTGGGCCAGGTGCAACAGCCCCAGCATTTT	CASSLGQVQQPQHF	TRBV5-6	NA	NA	TRBJ1-5
TGCGCCAGCAGCTTGGATACTAGCGGGTCTTATCACTCCTACAATGAGCAGTTCTTC	CASSLDTSGSYHSYNEQFF	TRBV5-1	NA	TRBD2	TRBJ2-1